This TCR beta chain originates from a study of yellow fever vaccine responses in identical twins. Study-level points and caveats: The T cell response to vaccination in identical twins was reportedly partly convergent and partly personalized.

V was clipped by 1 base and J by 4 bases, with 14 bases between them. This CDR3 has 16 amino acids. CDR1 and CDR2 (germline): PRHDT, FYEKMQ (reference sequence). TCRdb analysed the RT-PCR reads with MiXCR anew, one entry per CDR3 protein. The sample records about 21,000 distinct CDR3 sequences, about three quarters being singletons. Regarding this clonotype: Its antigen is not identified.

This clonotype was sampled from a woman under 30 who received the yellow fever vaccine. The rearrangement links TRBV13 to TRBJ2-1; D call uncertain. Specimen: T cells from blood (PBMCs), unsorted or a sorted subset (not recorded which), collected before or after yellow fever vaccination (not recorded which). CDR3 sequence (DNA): TGTGCCAGCAGCTTAGTTCGGCAGTCGCTTTACAATGAGCAGTTCTTC. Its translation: CASSLVRQSLYNEQFF.